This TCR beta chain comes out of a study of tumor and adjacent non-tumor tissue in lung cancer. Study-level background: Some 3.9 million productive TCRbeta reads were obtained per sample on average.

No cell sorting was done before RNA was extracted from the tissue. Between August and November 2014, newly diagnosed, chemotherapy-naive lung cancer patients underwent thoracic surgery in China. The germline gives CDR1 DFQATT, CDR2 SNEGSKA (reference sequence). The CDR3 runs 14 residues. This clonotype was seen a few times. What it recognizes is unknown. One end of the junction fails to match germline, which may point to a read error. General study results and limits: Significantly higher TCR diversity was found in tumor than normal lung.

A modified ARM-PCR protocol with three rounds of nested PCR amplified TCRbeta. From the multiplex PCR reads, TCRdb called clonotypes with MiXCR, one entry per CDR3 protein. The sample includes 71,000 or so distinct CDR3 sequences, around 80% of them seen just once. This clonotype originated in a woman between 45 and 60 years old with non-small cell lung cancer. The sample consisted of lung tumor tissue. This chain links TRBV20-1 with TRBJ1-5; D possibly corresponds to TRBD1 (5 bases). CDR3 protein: CNAKTDYSNQPQRF. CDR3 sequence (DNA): TGCAATGCTAAGACAGACTATAGCAATCAGCCCCAGCGTTTT.